Described below is a single T cell receptor (beta chain) sequence and its context. The sample originates from a study of blood T cell repertoires in COVID-19. Study at large: Acute-phase and convalescent COVID-19 samples originated in the United States, Italy and Spain.

Profiled with immunoSEQ multiplex PCR; TCRdb holds only in-frame clones, not every one. The table lists over 200,000 clones, 87% of them singletons. The sequenced material came from peripheral blood. The sequence was obtained from a man aged 40-49 years with active or convalescent COVID-19.

CDR3 coding DNA: TGTGCCAGCAGCTCCGTCGGGACAGGGGTATGGGAGCAGTACTTC. It is translated as CASSSVGTGVWEQYF. V is TRBV7-8 and J is TRBJ2-7, with 10 bases lining up with TRBD1. The trim removed 4 bases at V and 7 bases at J, leaving 10 bases unmatched. Germline-derived CDR1 and CDR2 are SGHVS and FQNEAQ. The CDR3 totals 15 residues.